Listed below are T cell receptor beta chains from one sample, sequenced in a study of T cell changes during pregnancy in multiple sclerosis. Measured with immunoSEQ multiplex PCR; TCRdb has only the in-frame clones, and not every one. The table records 17,000 or so clones, approximately 81% of them present only once. The sequences come from CD8+ T cells from peripheral blood mononuclear cells, collected in the third trimester of pregnancy. The receptors shown here come from a female donor in good health, enrolled as a control in a pregnancy study. The CDR3 runs from the conserved cysteine through the conserved F or W. A D gene is named only where the DNA matches it firmly. A clone size is listed for some rows: how often the clone was seen (once, few, many), or a class if it is expanded.

j_call: TRBJ2-6
d_call: -
v_call: TRBV7-6
clone_size: once
cdr3_aa: CASSLAQGGSGANVLTF
cdr3_nt: TGTGCCAGCAGCTTGGCTCAAGGGGGATCTGGGGCCAACGTCCTGACTTTC

j_call: TRBJ2-7
d_call: TRBD1
v_call: TRBV6-6
clone_size: -
cdr3_aa: CASSYGTVYEQYF
cdr3_nt: TGTGCCAGCAGCTATGGGACAGTCTACGAGCAGTACTTC

j_call: TRBJ1-5
d_call: -
v_call: TRBV30
clone_size: -
cdr3_aa: CAWSDHTISNQPQHF
cdr3_nt: TGTGCCTGGAGTGACCACACAATAAGCAATCAGCCCCAGCATTTT

j_call: TRBJ2-1
d_call: -
v_call: TRBV11-3
clone_size: -
cdr3_aa: CASSLDDSLYNEQFF
cdr3_nt: TGTGCCAGCAGCTTAGATGATAGCCTTTACAATGAGCAGTTCTTC

j_call: TRBJ2-2
d_call: -
v_call: TRBV14
clone_size: -
cdr3_aa: CASSQRQGITGELFF
cdr3_nt: TGTGCCAGCAGCCAGAGGCAGGGGATCACCGGGGAGCTGTTTTTT

j_call: TRBJ1-2
d_call: -
v_call: TRBV2
clone_size: few
cdr3_aa: CASGGRTYYGYTF
cdr3_nt: TGTGCCAGCGGGGGGAGAACCTACTATGGCTACACCTTC

j_call: TRBJ1-4
d_call: TRBD1
v_call: TRBV5-8
clone_size: -
cdr3_aa: CASSLRGLDEKLFF
cdr3_nt: TGTGCCAGCAGCCTCAGGGGGCTGGATGAAAAACTGTTTTTT

j_call: TRBJ1-1
d_call: TRBD1
v_call: TRBV19
clone_size: -
cdr3_aa: CASSPLDRARSEAFF
cdr3_nt: TGTGCCAGTAGTCCGCTGGACAGGGCTCGGTCTGAAGCTTTCTTT

j_call: TRBJ1-2
d_call: TRBD1
v_call: TRBV19
clone_size: -
cdr3_aa: CASSIFGQDFTNYGYTF
cdr3_nt: TGTGCCAGTAGTATCTTCGGACAGGACTTTACCAACTATGGCTACACCTTC

j_call: TRBJ2-5
d_call: TRBD1
v_call: TRBV25-1
clone_size: -
cdr3_aa: CASDSGTGVETQYF
cdr3_nt: TGTGCCAGCGACTCCGGGACAGGGGTAGAGACCCAGTACTTC

j_call: TRBJ1-2
d_call: TRBD1
v_call: TRBV4-3
clone_size: few
cdr3_aa: CASSQDWAGTEPYGYTF
cdr3_nt: TGCGCCAGCAGCCAAGATTGGGCCGGGACAGAACCCTATGGCTACACCTTC

j_call: TRBJ1-3
d_call: -
v_call: TRBV27
clone_size: -
cdr3_aa: CASSPRSGNTIYF
cdr3_nt: TGTGCCAGCAGTCCTCGCTCTGGAAACACCATATATTTT

j_call: TRBJ1-2
d_call: TRBD1
v_call: TRBV6-5
clone_size: few
cdr3_aa: CASSTPGQGYGYTF
cdr3_nt: TGTGCCAGCAGTACCCCGGGACAGGGCTATGGCTACACCTTC

j_call: TRBJ2-7
d_call: -
v_call: TRBV19
clone_size: once
cdr3_aa: CASSMFQSYEQYF
cdr3_nt: TGTGCCAGTAGTATGTTTCAGTCCTACGAGCAGTACTTC

j_call: TRBJ2-1
d_call: -
v_call: TRBV30
clone_size: -
cdr3_aa: CAWGLAGEQFF
cdr3_nt: TGTGCCTGGGGTCTAGCTGGAGAGCAGTTCTTC

j_call: TRBJ2-1
d_call: TRBD1
v_call: TRBV4-1
clone_size: -
cdr3_aa: CASSQGGTGDYNEQFF
cdr3_nt: TGCGCCAGCAGCCAAGGAGGGACAGGGGACTACAATGAGCAGTTCTTC

j_call: TRBJ1-6
d_call: -
v_call: TRBV4-3
clone_size: once
cdr3_aa: CASSQDGAGSGSPLHF
cdr3_nt: TGCGCCAGCAGCCAAGATGGGGCAGGGTCGGGTTCACCCCTCCACTTT

j_call: TRBJ2-3
d_call: -
v_call: TRBV7-9
clone_size: once
cdr3_aa: CASSNPLVGADTQYF
cdr3_nt: TGTGCCAGCAGCAACCCATTGGTGGGCGCAGATACGCAGTATTTT

j_call: TRBJ2-7
d_call: TRBD2
v_call: TRBV27
clone_size: -
cdr3_aa: CASSGGTSGRSVQYF
cdr3_nt: TGTGCCAGCAGTGGGGGGACTAGCGGGAGGAGCGTGCAGTACTTC

j_call: TRBJ1-2
d_call: -
v_call: TRBV6-5
clone_size: once
cdr3_aa: CASSPDGQNYGYTF
cdr3_nt: TGTGCCAGCAGTCCGGACGGACAGAACTATGGCTACACCTTC

j_call: TRBJ2-1
d_call: TRBD2
v_call: TRBV15
clone_size: -
cdr3_aa: CATSRASGGYNEQFF
cdr3_nt: TGTGCCACCAGCAGAGCTAGCGGGGGTTACAATGAGCAGTTCTTC

j_call: TRBJ1-6
d_call: -
v_call: TRBV15
clone_size: medium-sized
cdr3_aa: CATSRVRVDSPLHF
cdr3_nt: TGTGCCACCAGCAGAGTCCGGGTGGATTCACCCCTCCACTTT